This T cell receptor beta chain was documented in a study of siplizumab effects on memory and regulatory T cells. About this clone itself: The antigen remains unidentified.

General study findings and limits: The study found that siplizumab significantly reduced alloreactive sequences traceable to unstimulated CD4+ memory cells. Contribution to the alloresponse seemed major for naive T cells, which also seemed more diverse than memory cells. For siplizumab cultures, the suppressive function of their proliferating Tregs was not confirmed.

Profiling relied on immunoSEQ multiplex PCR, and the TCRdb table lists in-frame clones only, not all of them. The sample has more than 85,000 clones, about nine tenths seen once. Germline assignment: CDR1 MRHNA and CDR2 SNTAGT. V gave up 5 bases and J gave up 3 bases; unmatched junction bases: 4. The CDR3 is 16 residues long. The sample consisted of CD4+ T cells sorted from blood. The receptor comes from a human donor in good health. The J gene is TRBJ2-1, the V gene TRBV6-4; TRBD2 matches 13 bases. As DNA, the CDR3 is TGTGCCAGCAGTCCCTGGACTAGCGGGAGCTACAATGAGCAGTTCTTC. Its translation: CASSPWTSGSYNEQFF.